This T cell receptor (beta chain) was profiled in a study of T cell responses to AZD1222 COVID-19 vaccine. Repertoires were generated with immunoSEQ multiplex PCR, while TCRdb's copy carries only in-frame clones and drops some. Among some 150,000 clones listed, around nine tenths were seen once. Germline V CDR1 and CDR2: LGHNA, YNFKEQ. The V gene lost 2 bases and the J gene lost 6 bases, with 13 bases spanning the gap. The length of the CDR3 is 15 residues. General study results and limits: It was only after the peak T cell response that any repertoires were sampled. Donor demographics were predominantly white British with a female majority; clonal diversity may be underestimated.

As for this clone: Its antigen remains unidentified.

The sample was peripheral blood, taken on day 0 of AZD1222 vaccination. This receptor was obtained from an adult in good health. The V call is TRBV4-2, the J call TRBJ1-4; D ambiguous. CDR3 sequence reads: CASSQRGASDEKLFF. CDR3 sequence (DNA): TGTGCCAGCAGCCAAAGAGGTGCCTCCGATGAAAAACTGTTTTTT.